The 15 T cell receptor beta chains below were found in one sample sequenced in a study of shared T cell receptors in the human thymus. Here immunoSEQ multiplex PCR was the method, and the copy in TCRdb shows in-frame clones only, minus some. There are 550,000 to 800,000 clones in the sample; 80% to 90% occur only once, and around 0.0099% lies in the top ten. The sample also formed part of further work on human thymus T cells.

The sequencing input was thymocytes. These receptors came from a girl less than two years old with a congenital heart defect.

The chain links TRBV2 to TRBJ2-5; no clear D. This CDR3 spans 13 amino acids. Trimming shortened V by 1 base and J by 7 bases, and 10 bases separated the two germline ends. Germline values: CDR1 SNHLY, CDR2 FYNNEI. DNA for the CDR3: TGTGCCAGCAGTGAAGTAGAATCTGGGACCCAGTACTTC. Protein product: CASSEVESGTQYF. Full variable domain (missing parts from reference TRBV2 and TRBJ2-5): EPEVTQTPSHQVTQMGQEVILRCVPISNHLYFYWYRQILGQKVEFLVSFYNNEISEKSEIFDDQFSVERPDGSNFTLKIRSTKLEDSAMYFCASSEVESGTQYFGPGTRLLVL.

This chain uses TRBV5-4 with TRBJ1-2; the match to TRBD1 covers 7 bases. Losses at the gene ends were 0 bases for V and 12 bases for J; bases not matched to a gene: 11. The CDR3 spans 14 residues. Germline V lookup: CDR1 SGHNT, CDR2 YYREEE (reference sequence). The CDR3 loop is CASSLVGTVPTNTF. As DNA, the CDR3 is TGTGCCAGCAGCTTGGTGGGGACAGTCCCTACAAACACCTTC.

This rearrangement joins TRBV10-3 to TRBJ1-1; 7 bases line up with TRBD1. CDR3 length equals 11 residues. Germline CDR1 reads ENHRY; CDR2 reads SYGVKD. The V and J ends lost 10 bases and 7 bases, in that order; junction bases with no gene match: 6. Written as DNA, the CDR3 is TGTGCCAGCTCCCGGGACAGTGAAGCTTTCTTT. Residues: CASSRDSEAFF.

This clone was seen once. The chain carries TRBV5-1 and TRBJ2-3, with 12 nucleotides matching TRBD2. Germline V gene data show CDR1 as SGHRS and CDR2 as YFSETQ. V trimming: 4 bases; J trimming: 4 bases; junction bases outside the gene matches: 16. CDR3 length equals 19 residues. CDR3 sequence reads: CASSPPTSGGPPGSDTQYF. Here the CDR3 DNA reads TGCGCCAGCAGCCCACCTACTAGCGGGGGGCCCCCGGGTTCAGATACGCAGTATTTT.

This clone was counted between two and nine times. The rearrangement joins TRBV7-3 to TRBJ2-7; TRBD2 aligns across 13 bases. This CDR3 spans 20 amino acids. V lost 4 bases to trimming and J lost 5 bases; unmatched junction nucleotides: 20. Germline-derived CDR1 and CDR2 are SGHTA and FQGTGA. CDR3 sequence: CASSSHTGTSGEEGEDEQYF. The CDR3, as DNA: TGTGCCAGCAGCTCGCATACCGGGACTAGCGGGGAAGAAGGTGAGGACGAGCAGTACTTC.

This clone was observed a single time. This chain uses TRBV19 with TRBJ2-7, with 8 bases aligning to TRBD1. This CDR3 comprises 22 residues. Germline loops: CDR1 LNHDA, CDR2 SQIVND (reference sequence). V shed 5 bases, J shed 6 bases, and the junction held 33 bases outside the gene matches. In nucleotides, the CDR3 is TGTGCCAGTAGTCCGACCGAGCTCATGACTTGGGACTGGACAGGGTCTCGGCGCGAGCAGTACTTC. Residues: CASSPTELMTWDWTGSRREQYF.

The chain employs TRBV4-1 and TRBJ2-1; 10 positions agree with TRBD2. Germline assignment: CDR1 MGHRA and CDR2 YSYEKL. Trimming cost V 0 bases and J 4 bases; bases outside gene matches: 3. The CDR3 has 16 amino acids. This chain's CDR3 is CASSQDRTSGYNEQFF. The CDR3 DNA reads as TGCGCCAGCAGCCAAGATCGGACTAGCGGTTACAATGAGCAGTTCTTC.

The CDR3 sequence: CASSEDREKGDTEAFF. The DNA of the CDR3 is TGTGCCAGCAGTGAAGACAGGGAAAAGGGGGACACTGAAGCTTTCTTT. V gene TRBV6-1 combines with J gene TRBJ1-1, with D possibly matching TRBD1 (6 bases). V shed 1 base and J shed 3 bases, with 15 bases lying between them. This CDR3 region has 16 residues. Germline V gene lookup returns CDR1 MNHNS and CDR2 SASEGT.

V is TRBV6-5 and J is TRBJ2-7; TRBD1 might be the D (6 bases). Germline CDR1 reads MNHEY; CDR2 reads SVGAGI. CDR3 length: 16 amino acids. Deletions cut 0 bases from V and 4 bases from J, with 16 bases between. CDR3 region: CASSYSIRTGSYEQYF. The CDR3, as DNA: TGTGCCAGCAGTTACTCCATCCGTACAGGGTCGTACGAGCAGTACTTC.

The chain couples TRBV10-3 to TRBJ2-7, with 8 positions matching TRBD1. The CDR3 covers 22 residues. J gave up 0 bases and V 6 bases, and 28 bases lay outside the gene matches. The germline V gene has CDR1 ENHRY and CDR2 SYGVKD. In nucleotides, the CDR3 is TGTGCCATCAGCATTCACCAAGCCTTTCCATATCCGGGACAGGCTCCCTCCTACGAGCAGTACTTC. As protein: CAISIHQAFPYPGQAPSYEQYF.

The V gene is TRBV6-6, the J gene TRBJ1-5; 9 bases line up with TRBD1. The V and J ends lost 6 bases and 3 bases, in that order; junction bases with no gene match: 6. Per the germline V gene, CDR1 is MNHNY and CDR2 is SVGAGI (reference sequence). The CDR3 is made up of 15 amino acids. The CDR3, as DNA: TGTGCCAGCAGGCCCCGGACAGGGGACAATCAGCCCCAGCATTTT. Protein product: CASRPRTGDNQPQHF.

This chain links TRBV5-4 with TRBJ2-7, with TRBD1 as a possible D gene (5 bases). Per germline, CDR1 SGHNT and CDR2 YYREEE (reference sequence). The CDR3 has 14 amino acids. V was clipped by 1 base and J by 2 bases, with 10 bases between them. For the CDR3, the DNA is TGTGCCAGCAGCTTGCCAGGGAACCCCTACGAGCAGTACTTC. As protein: CASSLPGNPYEQYF.

CDR3 nucleotides: TGTGCCAGCAGTGAACGTCTAGGGGACAGGGAGAGGTTCTTC. Translation gives CASSERLGDRERFF. V gene TRBV6-1 combines with J gene TRBJ2-1; 9 bases match TRBD1. The trim removed 2 bases at V and 15 bases at J, leaving 11 bases unmatched. Per the germline V gene, CDR1 is MNHNS and CDR2 is SASEGT. CDR3 size: 14 residues.

This chain uses TRBV5-6 with TRBJ1-4; TRBD1 matches at 12 bases. The V and J ends lost 2 bases and 6 bases, in that order; junction bases with no gene match: 11. There are 18 residues in the CDR3. Germline V CDR1 and CDR2: SGHDT, YYEEEE. CDR3 region: CASSFTGTGGPSDEKLFF. The CDR3 DNA reads as TGTGCCAGCAGCTTCACCGGGACAGGGGGCCCCTCGGATGAAAAACTGTTTTTT.

The genes are TRBV7-6 and TRBJ2-4, with D perhaps matching TRBD2 (6 bases). The germline gives CDR1 SGHVS, CDR2 FNYEAQ. The CDR3 has 18 residues. V was pared by 3 bases and J by 1 base, with 19 bases between. CDR3 DNA sequence: TGTGCCAGCAGCTTCCCCTCCGCGGATCGGGGGGCCAAAAACATTCAGTACTTC. Translating it yields CASSFPSADRGAKNIQYF.